Each of the 23 T cell receptor beta chains below was sequenced from the same sample in a study of cytomegalovirus exposure and HLA in healthy donors. PCR was performed using 60 Vbeta and 13 Jbeta primers. The assay was immunoSEQ multiplex PCR, and TCRdb's table has in-frame clones only and misses some. This table holds hundreds of thousands of clones, 82% found once. The sequenced sample was PBMCs. The receptors come from a man in his forties in good health and CMV-seropositive.

The chain employs TRBV5-6 and TRBJ2-4; D might be TRBD2 (6 bases). This CDR3 is built from 14 residues. The V end lost 4 bases, the J end lost 2 bases, and 10 bases lay between the germline ends. Germline loops: CDR1 SGHDT, CDR2 YYEEEE. CDR3 region: CASSARGTKNIQYF. The DNA for the CDR3 is TGTGCCAGCAGCGCCCGGGGGACCAAAAACATTCAGTACTTC.

This clone came up a few times. V gene TRBV7-9 combines with J gene TRBJ2-7; possible D gene TRBD1, 5 bases. The length of the CDR3 is 16 residues. V was trimmed by 5 bases and J by 3 bases, leaving 20 bases between them. Germline CDR1 SEHNR, CDR2 FQNEAQ (reference sequence). The CDR3 DNA follows: TGTGCCAGCAGCCCCCTTCTGGACAAAGCACACTACGAGCAGTACTTC. Its protein is CASSPLLDKAHYEQYF.

J is TRBJ1-4 and V is TRBV19; weak D call: TRBD1 (5 bases). The CDR3 consists of 13 residues. With 4 bases removed from V and 8 bases from J, the gap between germline ends came to 11 bases. Germline loops: CDR1 LNHDA, CDR2 SQIVND (reference sequence). The DNA of the CDR3 is TGTGCCAGTAGTAGGGGGGGACGGGAAAAACTGTTTTTT. Amino acid sequence: CASSRGGREKLFF.

The V and J genes are TRBV6-1 and TRBJ2-3, with D unresolved. The CDR3 is made up of 15 amino acids. Trimming shortened V by 8 bases and J by 2 bases, and 17 bases separated the two germline ends. Per germline, CDR1 MNHNS and CDR2 SASEGT. CDR3: CASYSVVPNTDTQYF. As DNA, the CDR3 is TGTGCCAGCTACTCGGTAGTACCCAACACAGATACGCAGTATTTT.

The chain has TRBV2 and TRBJ2-7, with D perhaps TRBD1 (6 bases). The CDR3 has 11 residues. V lost 7 bases and J lost 6, with 10 bases in between. Per the germline V gene, CDR1 is SNHLY and CDR2 is FYNNEI. The CDR3 DNA follows: TGTGCCAGCAACTTACAGGGCGAGCAGTACGTC. Translation: CASNLQGEQYV.

The V and J genes are TRBV5-1 and TRBJ2-7, with D possibly being TRBD2 (6 bases). CDR3 length equals 15 residues. Looked up from germline, CDR1 is SGHRS and CDR2 is YFSETQ. Deletions cut 4 bases from V and 5 bases from J, with 19 bases between. The DNA for the CDR3 is TGCGCCAGCAGCACCCGGGACTGGGCCAATAACGAGCAGTACTTC. Protein sequence: CASSTRDWANNEQYF.

The gene calls are TRBV29-1 and TRBJ2-2, with a tentative D call TRBD1 (6 bases). Germline CDR1 is SQVTM and CDR2 is ANQGSEA. The V end was cut by 4 bases, the J end by 0 bases, with 12 bases between. CDR3 length equals 15 residues. CDR3 sequence reads: CSVVGQGTNTGELFF. In nucleotides, the CDR3 is TGCAGCGTTGTGGGGCAGGGGACGAACACCGGGGAGCTGTTTTTT.

This chain uses TRBV30 with TRBJ1-5; no clear D gene. This CDR3 comprises 13 residues. The germline V gene encodes CDR1 GTSNPN and CDR2 SVGIG (reference sequence). V gave up 2 bases and J gave up 7 bases, with 12 bases separating them. CDR3 coding DNA: TGTGCCTGGAGTCCGACTCCGTGGCAGCCCCAGCATTTT. Amino acid sequence: CAWSPTPWQPQHF. Looking up the rest from reference TRBV30 and TRBJ1-5 gives the full variable domain: SQTIHQWPATLVQPVGSPLSLECTVEGTSNPNLYWYRQAAGRGLQLLFYSVGIGQISSEVPQNLSASRPQDRQFILSSKKLLLSDSGFYLCAWSPTPWQPQHFGDGTRLSIL.

The rearrangement joins TRBV18 to TRBJ2-5, with D possibly TRBD2 on 6 matching bases. The CDR3 totals 14 residues. Germline assignment: CDR1 KGHSH and CDR2 LQKENI. V lost 1 base and J lost 4, with 10 bases in between. CDR3 DNA sequence: TGTGCCAGCTCACCACTTGGGGAGGCAGAGACCCAGTACTTC. Its translation: CASSPLGEAETQYF.

This clone appeared a few times. V usage is TRBV27 and J usage is TRBJ2-1; D is uncertain. The CDR3 totals 16 residues. CDR1 is MNHEY, CDR2 SMNVEV, per germline (reference sequence). V was trimmed by 1 base and J by 0 bases, leaving 10 bases between them. The CDR3 region is CASSLYLQSSYNEQFF. The CDR3 DNA is TGTGCCAGCAGTTTATACCTACAGAGCTCCTACAATGAGCAGTTCTTC.

The chain uses TRBV2 and TRBJ2-7; TRBD2 matches 11 bases. CDR1 and CDR2 (germline): SNHLY, FYNNEI. Trimming removed 10 bases from V and 2 bases from J; junction bases left unmatched: 7. The CDR3 extends over 14 amino acids. CDR3 loop: CANPRLAGTYEQYF. The CDR3 DNA reads as TGTGCCAACCCGAGACTAGCGGGAACCTACGAGCAGTACTTC.

The chain has TRBV18 and TRBJ2-2; D gene unclear. CDR1 KGHSH and CDR2 LQKENI come from the germline V gene. The V and J ends lost 1 base and 4 bases respectively, with 7 bases between them. The CDR3 spans 14 residues. The CDR3 loop reads CASSPRSFTGELFF. DNA for the CDR3: TGTGCCAGCTCACCACGGAGCTTCACCGGGGAGCTGTTTTTT.

The chain links TRBV5-1 to TRBJ2-2; a weak D match, TRBD1 (6 bases). This CDR3 is built from 14 residues. Trimming took off 7 bases at V and 0 bases at J, with 10 bases between the two ends. Germline V gene data show CDR1 as SGHRS and CDR2 as YFSETQ. The CDR3 sequence is CASGEGANTGELFF. The CDR3 nucleotides read TGCGCCAGCGGCGAGGGGGCGAACACCGGGGAGCTGTTTTTT.

V gene TRBV5-1 combines with J gene TRBJ2-7, with a tentative D call TRBD1 (6 bases). The V gene lost 4 bases and the J gene lost 5 bases, with 16 bases spanning the gap. This CDR3 contains 14 residues. Per germline, CDR1 SGHRS and CDR2 YFSETQ. CDR3 bases: TGCGCCAGCAGCCAGGACAGTGTATCTGACGAGCAGTACTTC. The encoded protein is CASSQDSVSDEQYF.

This chain uses TRBV29-1 with TRBJ2-1, with TRBD2 matching over 10 bases. The V gene end was trimmed by 7 bases and the J gene end by 9 bases; junction bases not matched to a gene: 12. The CDR3 is 14 residues long. CDR1 and CDR2 (germline): SQVTM, ANQGSEA. Here the CDR3 reads CSGFGLAVGGEQFF. The CDR3 nucleotides read TGCAGCGGATTTGGACTAGCGGTGGGGGGTGAGCAGTTCTTC.

The chain's CDR3 is CASRHSGSRTDTQYF. The DNA of the CDR3 is TGTGCCAGCAGGCATAGCGGGAGCCGCACAGATACGCAGTATTTT. The rearrangement joins TRBV27 to TRBJ2-3; 9 nucleotides agree with TRBD2. The CDR3 has 15 residues. Germline V gene data show CDR1 as MNHEY and CDR2 as SMNVEV (reference sequence). V was pared by 6 bases and J by 1 base, with 5 bases of the junction left unmatched.

This sequence joins TRBV19 and TRBJ2-3; no definite D call. V lost 1 base to trimming and J lost 6 bases, with 14 bases between them. The CDR3 loop spans 15 amino acids. Germline-derived CDR1 and CDR2 are LNHDA and SQIVND (reference sequence). The CDR3 reads CASSIGTGVRDTQYF. CDR3 in DNA: TGTGCCAGTAGTATAGGCACCGGAGTTAGGGATACGCAGTATTTT.

This clone was observed a single time. This rearrangement joins TRBV6-5 to TRBJ1-4, with a weak D call TRBD1 (6 bases). The ends were cut back, 9 bases at V and 4 bases at J, with 12 bases in the middle. The CDR3 has 13 amino acids. CDR1 MNHEY and CDR2 SVGAGI come from the germline V gene. The CDR3: CASAGTLNEKLFF. The DNA of the CDR3 is TGTGCCAGTGCCGGGACACTTAATGAAAAACTGTTTTTT.

The rearrangement joins TRBV9 to TRBJ1-2; 8 bases fit TRBD1. The V gene's germline CDR1 is SGDLS and CDR2 YYNGEE. This CDR3 contains 15 residues. The junction had 10 bases not matched to a gene; V was cut back by 4 bases and J by 5 bases. The CDR3 here is CASSPEGGQEYGYTF. The CDR3 DNA sequence: TGTGCCAGCAGCCCTGAGGGGGGACAGGAGTATGGCTACACCTTC.

CDR3 nucleotides: TGCAGCGCAGGTCGTGGGACTGGAGCCGGGGAGCTGTTTTTT. This gives the protein CSAGRGTGAGELFF. The V and J genes are TRBV29-1 and TRBJ2-2; maybe TRBD2 (6 bases). This CDR3 has 14 amino acids. Per the germline V gene, CDR1 is SQVTM and CDR2 is ANQGSEA. Trimming cost V 7 bases and J 6 bases, with 18 bases left between them.

The J gene is TRBJ2-1, the V gene TRBV30, with D possibly matching TRBD2 (6 bases). Germline CDR1 and CDR2: GTSNPN and SVGIG (reference sequence). Trimming left V 4 bases short and J 5 bases short, with 12 bases between. The CDR3 loop spans 13 amino acids. CDR3 nucleotides: TGTGCCTGGACAACGGGACTGGACAATGAGCAGTTCTTC. This gives the protein CAWTTGLDNEQFF. Combining the CDR3 with reference TRBV30 and TRBJ2-1 gives the whole variable domain SQTIHQWPATLVQPVGSPLSLECTVEGTSNPNLYWYRQAAGRGLQLLFYSVGIGQISSEVPQNLSASRPQDRQFILSSKKLLLSDSGFYLCAWTTGLDNEQFFGPGTRLTVL.

The chain carries TRBV9 and TRBJ1-2; the match to TRBD1 covers 9 bases. This CDR3 spans 16 amino acids. The V gene's germline CDR1 is SGDLS and CDR2 YYNGEE. V was clipped by 3 bases and J by 3 bases; unmatched bases: 9. This CDR3 is CASSEGQGPLDYGYTF. DNA for the CDR3: TGTGCCAGCAGCGAGGGACAGGGTCCCCTTGACTATGGCTACACCTTC.

The V and J genes are TRBV6-5 and TRBJ2-7; D possibly corresponds to TRBD2 (6 bases). The germline V gene has CDR1 MNHEY and CDR2 SVGAGI. The V and J ends lost 7 bases and 3 bases respectively, with 16 bases between them. The CDR3 loop spans 14 amino acids. CDR3 bases: TGTGCCAGCAAACCTCGGGACTCCGGCTACGAGCAGTACGTC. Translation gives CASKPRDSGYEQYV.